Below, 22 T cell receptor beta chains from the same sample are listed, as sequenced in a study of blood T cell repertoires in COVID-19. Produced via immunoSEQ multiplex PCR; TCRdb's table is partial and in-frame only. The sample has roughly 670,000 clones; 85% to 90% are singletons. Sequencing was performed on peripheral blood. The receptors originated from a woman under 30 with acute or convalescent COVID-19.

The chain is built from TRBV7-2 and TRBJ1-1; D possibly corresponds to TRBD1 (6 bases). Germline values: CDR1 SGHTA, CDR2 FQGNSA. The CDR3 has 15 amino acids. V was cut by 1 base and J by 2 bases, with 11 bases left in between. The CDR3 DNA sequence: TGTGCCAGCAGCTTAGTTTCAGGGGTCAACACTGAAGCTTTCTTT. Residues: CASSLVSGVNTEAFF.

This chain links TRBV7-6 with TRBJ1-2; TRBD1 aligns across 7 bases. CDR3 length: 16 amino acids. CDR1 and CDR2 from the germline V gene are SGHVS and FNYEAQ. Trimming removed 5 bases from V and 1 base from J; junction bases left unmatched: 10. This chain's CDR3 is CASSPQTGLLNYGYTF. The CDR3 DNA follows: TGTGCCAGCAGCCCACAGACAGGGCTTCTTAACTATGGCTACACCTTC. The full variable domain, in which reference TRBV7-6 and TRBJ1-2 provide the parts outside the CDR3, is GAGVSQSPRYKVTKRGQDVALRCDPISGHVSLYWYRQALGQGPEFLTYFNYEAQQDKSGLPNDRFSAERPEGSISTLTIQRTEQRDSAMYRCASSPQTGLLNYGYTFGSGTRLTVV.

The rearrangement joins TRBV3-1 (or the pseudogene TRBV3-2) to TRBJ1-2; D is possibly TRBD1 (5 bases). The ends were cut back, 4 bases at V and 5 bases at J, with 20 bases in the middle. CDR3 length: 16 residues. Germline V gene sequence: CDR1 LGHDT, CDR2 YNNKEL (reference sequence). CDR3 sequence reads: CASSLQERGRAYGYTF. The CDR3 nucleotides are TGTGCCAGCAGCCTACAAGAGCGGGGCAGAGCTTATGGCTACACCTTC.

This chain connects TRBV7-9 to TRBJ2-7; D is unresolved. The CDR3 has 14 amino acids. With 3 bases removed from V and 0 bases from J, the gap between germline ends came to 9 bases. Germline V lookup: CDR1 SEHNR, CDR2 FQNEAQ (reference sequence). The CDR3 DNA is TGTGCCAGCAGCTTGGGCTCTCTCTCCTACGAGCAGTACTTC. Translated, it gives CASSLGSLSYEQYF. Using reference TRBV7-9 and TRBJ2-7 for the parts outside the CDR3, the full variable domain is DTGVSQNPRHKITKRGQNVTFRCDPISEHNRLYWYRQTLGQGPEFLTYFQNEAQLEKSRLLSDRFSAERPKGSFSTLEIQRTEQGDSAMYLCASSLGSLSYEQYFGPGTRLTVT.

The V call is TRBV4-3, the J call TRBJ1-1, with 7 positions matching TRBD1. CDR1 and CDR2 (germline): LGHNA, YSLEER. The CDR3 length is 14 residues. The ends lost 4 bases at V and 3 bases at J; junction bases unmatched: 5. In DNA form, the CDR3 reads TGCGCCAGCAGCCCCGGACAGGAAGACACTGAAGCTTTCTTT. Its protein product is CASSPGQEDTEAFF.

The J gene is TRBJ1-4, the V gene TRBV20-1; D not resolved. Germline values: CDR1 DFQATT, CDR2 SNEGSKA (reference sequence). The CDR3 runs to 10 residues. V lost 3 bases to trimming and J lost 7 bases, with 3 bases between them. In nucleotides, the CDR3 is TGCAGTGCTAGCGGTGAAAAACTGTTTTTT. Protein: CSASGEKLFF.

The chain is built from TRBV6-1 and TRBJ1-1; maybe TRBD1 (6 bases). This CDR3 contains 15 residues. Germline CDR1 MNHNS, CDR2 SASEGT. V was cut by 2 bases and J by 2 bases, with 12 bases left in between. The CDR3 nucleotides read TGTGCCAGCAGTGAAAGTCGGACAGCAAACACTGAAGCTTTCTTT. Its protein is CASSESRTANTEAFF.

The CDR3 DNA sequence: TGTGCCAGCAGCCCCGGGACAGTGAACACTGAAGCTTTCTTT. This sequence encodes CASSPGTVNTEAFF. The chain has TRBV5-5 and TRBJ1-1; 7 bases fit TRBD1. The germline V gene has CDR1 SGHKS and CDR2 YYEKEE (reference sequence). CDR3 length equals 14 residues. V lost 4 bases to trimming and J lost 0 bases; unmatched junction nucleotides: 3. Together with reference TRBV5-5 and TRBJ1-1, the CDR3 gives the full variable domain: DAGVTQSPTHLIKTRGQQVTLRCSPISGHKSVSWYQQVLGQGPQFIFQYYEKEERGRGNFPDRFSARQFPNYSSELNVNALLLGDSALYLCASSPGTVNTEAFFGQGTRLTVV.

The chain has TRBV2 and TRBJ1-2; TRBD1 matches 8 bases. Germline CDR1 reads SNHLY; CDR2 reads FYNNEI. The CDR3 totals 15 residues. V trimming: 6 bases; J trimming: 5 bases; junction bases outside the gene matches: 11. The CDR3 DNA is TGTGCCAGCAGCCCGGACAGGGCCAATAAGTATGGCTACACCTTC. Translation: CASSPDRANKYGYTF.

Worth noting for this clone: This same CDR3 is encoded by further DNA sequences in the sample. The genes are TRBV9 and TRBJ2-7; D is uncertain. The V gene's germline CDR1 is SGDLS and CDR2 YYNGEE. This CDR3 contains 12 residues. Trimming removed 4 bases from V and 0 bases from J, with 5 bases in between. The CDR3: CASSSDSYEQYF. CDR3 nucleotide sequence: TGTGCCAGCAGCTCAGACTCCTACGAGCAGTACTTC.

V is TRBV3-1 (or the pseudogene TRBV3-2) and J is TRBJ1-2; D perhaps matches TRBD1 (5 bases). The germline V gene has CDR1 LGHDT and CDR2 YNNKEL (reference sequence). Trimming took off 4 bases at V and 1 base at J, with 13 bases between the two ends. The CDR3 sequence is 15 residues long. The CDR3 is CASSPGRGVNYGYTF. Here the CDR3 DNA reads TGTGCCAGCAGCCCAGGACGGGGGGTTAACTATGGCTACACCTTC.

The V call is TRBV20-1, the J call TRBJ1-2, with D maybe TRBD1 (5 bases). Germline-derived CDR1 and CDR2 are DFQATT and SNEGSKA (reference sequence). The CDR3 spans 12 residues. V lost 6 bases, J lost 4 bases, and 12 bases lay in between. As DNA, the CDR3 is TGCAGTGCGAGTGGGGGGGTCTATGGCTACACCTTC. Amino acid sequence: CSASGGVYGYTF.

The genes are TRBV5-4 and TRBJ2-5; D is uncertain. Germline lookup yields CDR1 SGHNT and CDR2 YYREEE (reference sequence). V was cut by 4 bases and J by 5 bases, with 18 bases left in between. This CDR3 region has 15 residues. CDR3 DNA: TGTGCCAGCAGCCTCACTTCTACCCCGCTCGAGACCCAGTACTTC. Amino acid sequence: CASSLTSTPLETQYF.

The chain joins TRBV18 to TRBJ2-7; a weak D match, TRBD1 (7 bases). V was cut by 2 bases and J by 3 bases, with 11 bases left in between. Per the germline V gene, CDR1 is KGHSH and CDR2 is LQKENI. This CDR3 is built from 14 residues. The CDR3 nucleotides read TGTGCCAGCTCACCATCGCAGGGGGGCTACGAGCAGTACTTC. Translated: CASSPSQGGYEQYF. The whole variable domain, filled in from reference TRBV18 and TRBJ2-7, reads NAGVMQNPRHLVRRRGQEARLRCSPMKGHSHVYWYRQLPEEGLKFMVYLQKENIIDESGMPKERFSAEFPKEGPSILRIQQVVRGDSAAYFCASSPSQGGYEQYFGPGTRLTVT.

CDR3 nucleotides: TGTGCCAGCTGTGGCACAGGAGACTCTGGGGCCAACGTCCTGACTTTC. Translating it yields CASCGTGDSGANVLTF. The chain employs TRBV6-4 and TRBJ2-6, with D tentatively TRBD1 (5 bases). Trimming stripped 8 bases from V and 0 bases from J, with 14 bases between. The V gene's germline CDR1 is MRHNA and CDR2 SNTAGT. This CDR3 spans 16 amino acids.

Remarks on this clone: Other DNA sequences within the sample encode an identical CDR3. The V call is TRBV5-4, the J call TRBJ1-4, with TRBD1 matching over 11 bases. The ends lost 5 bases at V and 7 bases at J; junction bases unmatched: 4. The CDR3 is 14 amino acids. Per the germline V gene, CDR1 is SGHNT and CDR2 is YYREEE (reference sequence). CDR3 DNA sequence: TGTGCCAGCAGTTCTGGGACAGGGGGTGAAAAACTGTTTTTT. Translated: CASSSGTGGEKLFF.

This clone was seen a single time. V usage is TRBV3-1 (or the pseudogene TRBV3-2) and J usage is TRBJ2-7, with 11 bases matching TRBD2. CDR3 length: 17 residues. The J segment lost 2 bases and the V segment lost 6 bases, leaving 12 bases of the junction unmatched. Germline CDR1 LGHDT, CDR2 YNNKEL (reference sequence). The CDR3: CASSIAQTSGAAYEQYF. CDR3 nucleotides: TGTGCCAGCAGTATCGCCCAGACTAGCGGGGCCGCCTACGAGCAGTACTTC.

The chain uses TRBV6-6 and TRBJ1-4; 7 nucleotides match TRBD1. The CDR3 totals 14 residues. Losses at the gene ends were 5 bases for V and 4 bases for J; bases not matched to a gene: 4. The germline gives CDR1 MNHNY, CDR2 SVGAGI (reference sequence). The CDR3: CASSDRANNEKLFF. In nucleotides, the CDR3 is TGTGCCAGCAGTGACAGGGCCAATAATGAAAAACTGTTTTTT.

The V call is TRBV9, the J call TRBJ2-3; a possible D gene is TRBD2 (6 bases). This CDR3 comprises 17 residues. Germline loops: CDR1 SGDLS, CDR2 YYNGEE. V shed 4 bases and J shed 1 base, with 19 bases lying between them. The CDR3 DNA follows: TGTGCCAGCAGCCGCAGGCGGGCGGGGACCGGCACAGATACGCAGTATTTT. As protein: CASSRRRAGTGTDTQYF.

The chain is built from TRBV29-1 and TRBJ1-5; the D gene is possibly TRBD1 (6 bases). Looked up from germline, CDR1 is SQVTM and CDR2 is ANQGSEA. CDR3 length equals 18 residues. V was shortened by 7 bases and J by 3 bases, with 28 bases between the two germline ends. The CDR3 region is CSDSGQGLSLVSNQPQHF. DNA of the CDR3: TGCAGCGACTCAGGGCAGGGGCTTTCCCTGGTATCCAATCAGCCCCAGCATTTT.

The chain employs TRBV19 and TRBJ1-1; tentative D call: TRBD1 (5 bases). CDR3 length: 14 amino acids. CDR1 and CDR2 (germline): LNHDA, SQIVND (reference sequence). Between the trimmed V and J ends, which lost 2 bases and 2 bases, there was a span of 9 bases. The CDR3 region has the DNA TGTGCCAGTAGTATAAGGACACCCAACACTGAAGCTTTCTTT. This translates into CASSIRTPNTEAFF.

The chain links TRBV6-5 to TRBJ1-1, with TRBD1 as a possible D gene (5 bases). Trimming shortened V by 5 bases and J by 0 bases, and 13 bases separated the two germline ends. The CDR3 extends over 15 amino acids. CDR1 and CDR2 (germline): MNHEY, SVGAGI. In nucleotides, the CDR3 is TGTGCCAGCAGTCGACCCGGACACTTGAACACTGAAGCTTTCTTT. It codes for CASSRPGHLNTEAFF.